This T cell receptor beta chain was recovered during a study of regulatory T cells in long-lasting Graves disease. Germline CDR1 reads DFQATT; CDR2 reads SNEGSKA (reference sequence). CDR3 length: 15 residues. The V gene end was trimmed by 2 bases and the J gene end by 4 bases; junction bases not matched to a gene: 10. Arm-PCR with iRepertoire HTBI primers amplified the CDR3 regions for these TCR beta libraries. A single record per CDR3 protein comes from TCRdb applying MiXCR to the multiplex PCR reads. In the table there are about 540,000 distinct CDR3 sequences, approximately 13% of which are singletons. Time point indicated: newly diagnosed GD, antithyroid drugs for less than 3 months. PBMC-extracted RNA yielded the TCR library. The sample was also linked to a second study, of T cells in Graves' hyperthyroidism and ophthalmopathy.

This chain links TRBV20-1 with TRBJ2-7; 8 nucleotides line up with TRBD2. The sequences come from peripheral blood mononuclear cells (PBMCs), collected at new diagnosis, from a patient treated with antithyroid drugs. The receptor was isolated from a young man with Graves disease. CDR3 sequence reads: CSARFGTSRWYEQYF. DNA of the CDR3: TGCAGTGCTAGATTCGGGACTAGTCGGTGGTACGAGCAGTACTTC.